The rows below give T cell receptor delta chains drawn from one sample of a study of gamma-delta T cells after stem cell transplantation. TCRdb re-called the RT-PCR reads through CATT. In the table there are some 2,800 delta-chain clones, 2.7% of which are singletons. The material sequenced was gamma-delta T cells. The receptor set was obtained from a human donor. It is not recorded whose cells these are; they may come from a transplant donor. CDR3s include the opening cysteine and the closing phenylalanine or tryptophan. The order of the fields is D gene, J gene, clone size, V gene, CDR3 DNA, CDR3 protein. The D gene is left open where the match is weak. Clone size is not always given. Where it is, it says once, few, many or a class for expanded clones.

d_gene: .
j_gene: TRDJ1
abundance: medium-sized
v_gene: TRDV2
CDR3nt: TGTGCCTGTGACACCGTACCCATCGCCGATAAACTCATCTTT
CDR3aa: CACDTVPIADKLIF

d_gene: TRDD3
j_gene: TRDJ1
abundance: medium-sized
v_gene: TRDV2
CDR3nt: TGTGCCTGTATCGGAGTCGGTTCCTGGGGGATACGGATTTCCGATAAACTCATCTTT
CDR3aa: CACIGVGSWGIRISDKLIF

d_gene: TRDD3
j_gene: TRDJ1
abundance: .
v_gene: TRDV2
CDR3nt: TGTGCCTGTGACACATTGGGTACTGGGGGATCCTACACCGATAAACTCATCTTT
CDR3aa: CACDTLGTGGSYTDKLIF

d_gene: TRDD3
j_gene: TRDJ1
abundance: medium-sized
v_gene: TRDV2
CDR3nt: TGTGCCTGTGACACCGAGTTTACACGGAATGCTAGAGTGGGGGATACTCAACCCCTGTACACCGATAAACTCATCTTT
CDR3aa: CACDTEFTRNARVGDTQPLYTDKLIF

d_gene: TRDD3
j_gene: TRDJ1
abundance: few
v_gene: TRDV2
CDR3nt: TGTGCCTGTGACTCCGTACTGGGGACCGATAAACTCATCTTT
CDR3aa: CACDSVLGTDKLIF

d_gene: TRDD3
j_gene: TRDJ1
abundance: large
v_gene: TRDV2
CDR3nt: TGTGCCTGTGATCCTCTTATTACTGGGGGGCAACACACCGATAAACTCATCTTT
CDR3aa: CACDPLITGGQHTDKLIF

d_gene: TRDD3
j_gene: TRDJ1
abundance: .
v_gene: TRDV2
CDR3nt: TGTGCCTGTGACACGTTGTTGGGGGATCATTCTAACACCGATAAACTCATCTTT
CDR3aa: CACDTLLGDHSNTDKLIF

d_gene: TRDD3
j_gene: TRDJ1
abundance: few
v_gene: TRDV2
CDR3nt: TGTGCCTGTGACACCTATTACCTTACTGGGGGCCAACAGAGAGATAAACTCATCTTT
CDR3aa: CACDTYYLTGGQQRDKLIF

d_gene: TRDD3
j_gene: TRDJ1
abundance: few
v_gene: TRDV2
CDR3nt: TGTGCCTGTGACACCAACTGGGGCCTTACGAACGGTGCGTCGCTCATCTTT
CDR3aa: CACDTNWGLTNGASLIF

d_gene: .
j_gene: TRDJ1
abundance: medium-sized
v_gene: TRDV2
CDR3nt: TGTGCCTGTGACACCGTTAGCTGGGGTTCAAATCACACCGATAAACTCATCTTT
CDR3aa: CACDTVSWGSNHTDKLIF

d_gene: TRDD3
j_gene: TRDJ1
abundance: medium-sized
v_gene: TRDV2
CDR3nt: TGTGCCTGTGATCCCATTACTGGGGGATACGCGAGCACCGATAAACTCATCTTT
CDR3aa: CACDPITGGYASTDKLIF

d_gene: TRDD3
j_gene: TRDJ1
abundance: few
v_gene: TRDV2
CDR3nt: TGTGCCTGCGATAGGCTACTGGGGGCTCAGTACACCGATAAACTCATCTTT
CDR3aa: CACDRLLGAQYTDKLIF

d_gene: .
j_gene: TRDJ1
abundance: medium-sized
v_gene: TRDV2
CDR3nt: TGTGCCTGTGACACCGTTATCCGGGGGGGGACCCCATACACCGATAAACTCATCTTT
CDR3aa: CACDTVIRGGTPYTDKLIF

d_gene: TRDD3
j_gene: TRDJ1
abundance: few
v_gene: TRDV2
CDR3nt: TGTGCCTGTGACACGTTGTTGGGGGATACAACCGATAAACTCATCTTT
CDR3aa: CACDTLLGDTTDKLIF

d_gene: .
j_gene: TRDJ1
abundance: few
v_gene: TRDV2
CDR3nt: TGTGCCTGTGACTTACTTCGGGCGGGGTATAAACTCATCTTT
CDR3aa: CACDLLRAGYKLIF

d_gene: TRDD3
j_gene: TRDJ3
abundance: medium-sized
v_gene: TRDV2
CDR3nt: TGTGCCTGTGACATTACTGGGGGATTCTGGGACACCCGACAGATGTTTTTC
CDR3aa: CACDITGGFWDTRQMFF

d_gene: TRDD3
j_gene: TRDJ3
abundance: medium-sized
v_gene: TRDV2
CDR3nt: TGTGCCTGTGACACCGTACTGGGGGATACTGGGCCGGCCTGGGACACCCGACAGATGTTTTTC
CDR3aa: CACDTVLGDTGPAWDTRQMFF

d_gene: TRDD3
j_gene: TRDJ1
abundance: medium-sized
v_gene: TRDV2
CDR3nt: TGTGCCTGTGATCCTCTTATTACTGGGGAGCAACACACCGATAAACTCATCTTT
CDR3aa: CACDPLITGEQHTDKLIF

d_gene: TRDD3
j_gene: TRDJ1
abundance: medium-sized
v_gene: TRDV2
CDR3nt: TGTGCCTGTGACACCCTTCCTATGGGGGATACGGGAACCGATAAACTCATCTTT
CDR3aa: CACDTLPMGDTGTDKLIF

d_gene: TRDD3
j_gene: TRDJ1
abundance: medium-sized
v_gene: TRDV2
CDR3nt: TGTGCCTGTGACACCTTAAACTGGGGGATACGCGGTGCGGTGACCGATAAACTCATCTTT
CDR3aa: CACDTLNWGIRGAVTDKLIF

d_gene: TRDD3
j_gene: TRDJ1
abundance: few
v_gene: TRDV2
CDR3nt: TGTGCCTGTGACACGATAACTTCACTGGGGGATATAGGAGATAAACCCATCTTT
CDR3aa: CACDTITSLGDIGDKPIF

d_gene: TRDD3
j_gene: TRDJ1
abundance: .
v_gene: TRDV2
CDR3nt: TGTGCCTGTGACCACGTGGGTACTGGGGGATATAGTCCCGATAAACTCATCTTT
CDR3aa: CACDHVGTGGYSPDKLIF

d_gene: TRDD3
j_gene: TRDJ1
abundance: large
v_gene: TRDV2
CDR3nt: TGTGCCTGTGACTCTCTACTGGGGACCTCCGATAAACTCATCTTT
CDR3aa: CACDSLLGTSDKLIF

d_gene: TRDD3
j_gene: TRDJ1
abundance: medium-sized
v_gene: TRDV2
CDR3nt: TGTGCCTGTGACACACTGGGGGATCGAGAAACCGATAAACTCATCTTT
CDR3aa: CACDTLGDRETDKLIF

d_gene: .
j_gene: TRDJ3
abundance: few
v_gene: TRDV2
CDR3nt: TGTGCCTGTGACACAGCTCAAACTACTGTGGGACCCCGTGGCTCCTGGGCCACCCGACAGATGTTTTTC
CDR3aa: CACDTAQTTVGPRGSWATRQMFF

d_gene: TRDD3
j_gene: TRDJ1
abundance: medium-sized
v_gene: TRDV2
CDR3nt: TGTGCCTGTGACACCCTGGGGGATTCCTACACCGATAAACTCATCTTT
CDR3aa: CACDTLGDSYTDKLIF

d_gene: TRDD3
j_gene: TRDJ1
abundance: .
v_gene: TRDV2
CDR3nt: TGTGCCTGTGACAGGTTATCGGTTACTGGGGGATACGTAGGATCGTACACCGATAAACTCATCTTT
CDR3aa: CACDRLSVTGGYVGSYTDKLIF

d_gene: .
j_gene: TRDJ1
abundance: medium-sized
v_gene: TRDV1
CDR3nt: TGTGCTCTTGGGGAACTCCAACCCGTCCTTCCACCTCTACTGGGGTCTGATAAACTCATCTTT
CDR3aa: CALGELQPVLPPLLGSDKLIF

d_gene: TRDD3
j_gene: TRDJ1
abundance: .
v_gene: TRDV2
CDR3nt: TGTGCCTGTGACACCGTTGATGGGGGATACTCCTCCACCGATAAACTCATCTTT
CDR3aa: CACDTVDGGYSSTDKLIF

d_gene: TRDD3
j_gene: TRDJ1
abundance: few
v_gene: TRDV2
CDR3nt: TGTGCCTGTGACTTCGTACTGGGGGATACGGGGTACACCGATAAACTCATCTTT
CDR3aa: CACDFVLGDTGYTDKLIF

d_gene: TRDD3
j_gene: TRDJ3
abundance: medium-sized
v_gene: TRDV2
CDR3nt: TGTGCCTGTGACGGACTGGGGGCCAATAGCTCCTGGGACACCCGACAGATGTTTTTC
CDR3aa: CACDGLGANSSWDTRQMFF

d_gene: .
j_gene: TRDJ1
abundance: medium-sized
v_gene: TRDV2
CDR3nt: TGTGCCTGTGACACCGTTCCCTTAACCGATAAACTCATCTTT
CDR3aa: CACDTVPLTDKLIF

d_gene: TRDD3
j_gene: TRDJ1
abundance: medium-sized
v_gene: TRDV2
CDR3nt: TGTGCCTGTGACGGACTGGGGGATAGCACCGATAAACTCATCTTT
CDR3aa: CACDGLGDSTDKLIF